This T cell receptor beta chain emerged from a study of OX40 agonist ivuxolimab in advanced cancers. About the research overall: Ivuxolimab is an agonistic anti-OX40 (CD134) antibody, and patients were treated with it.

Findings and limits, study-wide: Also showing low normalized T-cell clonal expansion were some of the nonresponders. Clonal expansion was seen in CD4+ and CD8+ blood T cells by week 6 at 0.1 to 3.0 mg/kg.

Blood was sampled at baseline, cycle 4 day 1, and cycle 7 day 1. Profiling relied on immunoSEQ multiplex PCR, and the TCRdb table lists in-frame clones only, not all of them. The sample records approximately 70,000 clones, more than 70% being singletons. Of note for this clone: Its target is not known.

The source material was CD4+ or CD8+ T cells sorted from blood, sampled in a trial of the OX40 agonist ivuxolimab. The receptor was isolated from an adult with an advanced solid tumor such as melanoma, head and neck, liver or kidney cancer.

The CDR3 loop reads CASSSVGTDRYGYTF. For the CDR3, the DNA is TGTGCCAGCAGTTCTGTCGGGACGGACCGCTATGGCTACACCTTC. This chain connects TRBV27 to TRBJ1-2; possible D gene TRBD1, 5 bases. Trimming left V 4 bases short and J 4 bases short, with 16 bases between. The CDR3 loop spans 15 amino acids. Germline V gives CDR1 MNHEY, CDR2 SMNVEV (reference sequence).